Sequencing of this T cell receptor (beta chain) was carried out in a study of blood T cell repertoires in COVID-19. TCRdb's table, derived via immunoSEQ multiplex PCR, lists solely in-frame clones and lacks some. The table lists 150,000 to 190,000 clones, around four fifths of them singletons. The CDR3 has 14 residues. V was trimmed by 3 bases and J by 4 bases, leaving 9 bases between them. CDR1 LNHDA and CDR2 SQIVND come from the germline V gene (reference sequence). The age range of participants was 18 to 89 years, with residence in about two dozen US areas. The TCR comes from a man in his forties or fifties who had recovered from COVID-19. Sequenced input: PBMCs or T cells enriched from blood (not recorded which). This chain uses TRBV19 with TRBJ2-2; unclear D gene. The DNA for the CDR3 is TGTGCCAGTAGTATGCTCCGGTCCACCGGGGAGCTGTTTTTT. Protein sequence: CASSMLRSTGELFF.